The rows below give T cell receptor beta chains drawn from one sample of a study of graft-versus-host responses after intestinal transplantation. Antigens of these TCRs are unknown. TCRdb's copy holds only in-frame clones and misses some; the assay was immunoSEQ multiplex PCR. The sample gives about 120,000 clones, around 96% of which show up once; roughly 3% is in the top ten. Here the sequenced sample was unstimulated CD8+ T cells sorted from spleen or lymph node cells, taken before intestinal transplant. The receptors come from a human donor who received an intestinal transplant. Both conserved end residues are part of each CDR3. A D gene is named only where the DNA matches it firmly. The size field is filled for only some rows; it gives once, few, many or a size class.

J gene: TRBJ2-1; V gene: TRBV4-3; clone size: -; D gene: -; CDR3 protein: CASSQGLAWGGNEQFF; CDR3 DNA: TGCGCCAGCAGCCAAGGCCTCGCTTGGGGCGGGAATGAGCAGTTCTTC
J gene: TRBJ2-7; V gene: TRBV4-1; clone size: -; D gene: TRBD1; CDR3 protein: CASSQQGVTYEQYF; CDR3 DNA: TGCGCCAGCAGCCAACAGGGGGTCACCTACGAGCAGTACTTC
J gene: TRBJ2-2; V gene: TRBV7-9; clone size: -; D gene: -; CDR3 protein: CAGGTINTGELFF; CDR3 DNA: TGTGCCGGGGGGACAATCAACACCGGGGAGCTGTTTTTT
J gene: TRBJ2-7; V gene: TRBV27; clone size: -; D gene: -; CDR3 protein: CASSQRTFYEQYF; CDR3 DNA: TGTGCCAGCAGTCAACGGACCTTCTACGAGCAGTACTTC
J gene: TRBJ1-6; V gene: TRBV2; clone size: -; D gene: -; CDR3 protein: CASSEALGRNSPLHF; CDR3 DNA: TGTGCCAGCAGTGAAGCGTTGGGGAGGAATTCACCCCTCCACTTT
J gene: TRBJ1-2; V gene: TRBV30; clone size: -; D gene: -; CDR3 protein: CAWSRRGEGGYGYTF; CDR3 DNA: TGTGCCTGGAGTCGACGTGGGGAAGGGGGATATGGCTACACCTTC
J gene: TRBJ2-7; V gene: TRBV6-5; clone size: once; D gene: -; CDR3 protein: CASSRDNYEQYF; CDR3 DNA: TGTGCCAGCAGTCGGGACAACTACGAGCAGTACTTC
J gene: TRBJ1-2; V gene: TRBV28; clone size: -; D gene: TRBD1; CDR3 protein: CASSKTGTGEGYTF; CDR3 DNA: TGTGCCAGCAGCAAAACCGGGACAGGGGAGGGCTACACCTTC
J gene: TRBJ2-2; V gene: TRBV5-4; clone size: -; D gene: -; CDR3 protein: CASSLQGSNTGELFF; CDR3 DNA: TGTGCCAGCAGCTTACAGGGATCCAACACCGGGGAGCTGTTTTTT
J gene: TRBJ2-7; V gene: TRBV5-4; clone size: -; D gene: -; CDR3 protein: CASSFGHGAYEQYF; CDR3 DNA: TGTGCCAGCAGCTTCGGACACGGGGCCTACGAGCAGTACTTC
J gene: TRBJ2-7; V gene: TRBV15; clone size: -; D gene: -; CDR3 protein: CATSRVGYEQYF; CDR3 DNA: TGTGCCACCAGCAGAGTGGGCTACGAGCAGTACTTC
J gene: TRBJ2-7; V gene: TRBV29-1; clone size: -; D gene: -; CDR3 protein: CSVAGTSGSEQYF; CDR3 DNA: TGCAGCGTGGCCGGGACGTCAGGCTCCGAGCAGTACTTC
J gene: TRBJ2-7; V gene: TRBV27; clone size: few; D gene: -; CDR3 protein: CASSLTPAYEQYF; CDR3 DNA: TGTGCCAGCAGTTTAACGCCCGCCTACGAGCAGTACTTC
J gene: TRBJ1-5; V gene: TRBV20-1; clone size: -; D gene: -; CDR3 protein: CSAREGQPQHF; CDR3 DNA: TGCAGTGCTAGAGAGGGTCAGCCCCAGCATTTT
J gene: TRBJ2-7; V gene: TRBV27; clone size: -; D gene: -; CDR3 protein: CASSSSGINEQYF; CDR3 DNA: TGTGCCAGCAGTTCCAGTGGGATCAACGAGCAGTACTTC
J gene: TRBJ2-7; V gene: TRBV2; clone size: -; D gene: -; CDR3 protein: CASEETDAYEQYF; CDR3 DNA: TGTGCCAGCGAAGAGACTGACGCCTACGAGCAGTACTTC
J gene: TRBJ2-7; V gene: TRBV5-1; clone size: -; D gene: -; CDR3 protein: CASSFRRRDYEQYF; CDR3 DNA: TGCGCCAGCAGCTTTAGGCGAAGAGACTACGAGCAGTACTTC
J gene: TRBJ2-3; V gene: TRBV4-2; clone size: -; D gene: -; CDR3 protein: CASSQEDGLRTDTQYF; CDR3 DNA: TGTGCCAGCAGCCAAGAGGACGGACTACGCACAGATACGCAGTATTTT
J gene: TRBJ2-3; V gene: TRBV5-6; clone size: -; D gene: -; CDR3 protein: CASSLELVPLTQYF; CDR3 DNA: TGTGCCAGCAGCTTGGAACTAGTCCCGCTTACGCAGTATTTT
J gene: TRBJ2-7; V gene: TRBV7-2; clone size: -; D gene: TRBD2; CDR3 protein: CASSPSGSYEQYF; CDR3 DNA: TGTGCCAGCAGCCCAAGCGGGAGTTACGAGCAGTACTTC
J gene: TRBJ1-5; V gene: TRBV9; clone size: -; D gene: TRBD1; CDR3 protein: CASYRSRDRGRRGSNQPQHF; CDR3 DNA: TGTGCCAGCTATCGATCCCGGGACAGGGGGCGAAGGGGTAGCAATCAGCCCCAGCATTTT
J gene: TRBJ2-6; V gene: TRBV5-8; clone size: once; D gene: -; CDR3 protein: CASSLAGFSGANVLTF; CDR3 DNA: TGTGCCAGCAGCTTGGCGGGTTTCTCTGGGGCCAACGTCCTGACTTTC
J gene: TRBJ1-4; V gene: TRBV27; clone size: -; D gene: TRBD1; CDR3 protein: CASSLGTGTGKLFF; CDR3 DNA: TGTGCCAGCAGTCTTGGGACAGGAACGGGAAAACTGTTTTTT
J gene: TRBJ2-7; V gene: TRBV6-5; clone size: -; D gene: -; CDR3 protein: CASSYSGTGYEQYF; CDR3 DNA: TGTGCCAGCAGTTACTCAGGAACAGGGTACGAGCAGTACTTC
J gene: TRBJ2-1; V gene: TRBV5-1; clone size: -; D gene: TRBD2; CDR3 protein: CASSLTRWWASGHYNEQFF; CDR3 DNA: TGCGCCAGCAGCTTGACTCGGTGGTGGGCTAGCGGGCACTACAATGAGCAGTTCTTC
J gene: TRBJ1-1; V gene: TRBV10-2; clone size: -; D gene: -; CDR3 protein: CASSETGQNTEAFF; CDR3 DNA: TGCGCCAGCAGTGAGACAGGACAGAACACTGAAGCTTTCTTT
J gene: TRBJ1-3; V gene: TRBV28; clone size: -; D gene: -; CDR3 protein: CASSLSGVGNTIYF; CDR3 DNA: TGTGCCAGCAGTTTATCAGGGGTCGGAAACACCATATATTTT
J gene: TRBJ2-7; V gene: TRBV11-1; clone size: -; D gene: -; CDR3 protein: CASSLAFVGPITYEQYF; CDR3 DNA: TGTGCCAGCAGCTTAGCGTTCGTTGGACCTATAACCTACGAGCAGTACTTC
J gene: TRBJ2-7; V gene: TRBV4-3; clone size: -; D gene: -; CDR3 protein: CASSQDAGEQYF; CDR3 DNA: TGCGCCAGCAGCCAAGATGCGGGCGAGCAGTACTTC
J gene: TRBJ1-5; V gene: TRBV28; clone size: -; D gene: TRBD1; CDR3 protein: CASSLSNRGLSYSNQPQHF; CDR3 DNA: TGTGCCAGCAGTCTCTCCAACAGGGGCCTCTCTTATAGCAATCAGCCCCAGCATTTT
J gene: TRBJ1-2; V gene: TRBV11-2; clone size: -; D gene: TRBD1; CDR3 protein: CASTPTGMDGYTF; CDR3 DNA: TGTGCCAGCACCCCGACAGGGATGGATGGCTACACCTTC
J gene: TRBJ1-2; V gene: TRBV13; clone size: -; D gene: -; CDR3 protein: CASSQPWASNYGYTF; CDR3 DNA: TGTGCCAGCAGTCAACCCTGGGCTTCTAACTATGGCTACACCTTC
J gene: TRBJ1-2; V gene: TRBV4-1; clone size: -; D gene: -; CDR3 protein: CARSQDLRGGRLYGYTF; CDR3 DNA: TGCGCCCGCAGCCAAGATTTGAGGGGGGGGCGACTCTATGGCTACACCTTC
J gene: TRBJ2-7; V gene: TRBV6-5; clone size: -; D gene: -; CDR3 protein: CASSLDGYEQYF; CDR3 DNA: TGTGCCAGCAGCTTGGACGGTTACGAGCAGTACTTC
J gene: TRBJ2-7; V gene: TRBV7-9; clone size: -; D gene: TRBD1; CDR3 protein: CASRESGGREQYF; CDR3 DNA: TGTGCCAGCAGGGAGTCAGGGGGCCGCGAGCAGTACTTC
J gene: TRBJ2-7; V gene: TRBV9; clone size: -; D gene: TRBD1; CDR3 protein: CASSAGTGNEQYF; CDR3 DNA: TGTGCCAGCAGCGCCGGGACAGGGAACGAGCAGTACTTC
J gene: TRBJ1-2; V gene: TRBV7-6; clone size: -; D gene: TRBD1; CDR3 protein: CASSRMGDRGIFGYTF; CDR3 DNA: TGTGCCAGCAGCCGCATGGGGGACAGGGGAATTTTTGGCTACACCTTC
J gene: TRBJ1-1; V gene: TRBV7-9; clone size: -; D gene: -; CDR3 protein: CASLAGTSNTEAFF; CDR3 DNA: TGTGCCAGCCTGGCCGGGACATCAAACACTGAAGCTTTCTTT
J gene: TRBJ2-7; V gene: TRBV6-5; clone size: -; D gene: -; CDR3 protein: CASSYGSQGSEQYF; CDR3 DNA: TGTGCCAGCAGTTATGGTTCGCAGGGGAGCGAGCAGTACTTC